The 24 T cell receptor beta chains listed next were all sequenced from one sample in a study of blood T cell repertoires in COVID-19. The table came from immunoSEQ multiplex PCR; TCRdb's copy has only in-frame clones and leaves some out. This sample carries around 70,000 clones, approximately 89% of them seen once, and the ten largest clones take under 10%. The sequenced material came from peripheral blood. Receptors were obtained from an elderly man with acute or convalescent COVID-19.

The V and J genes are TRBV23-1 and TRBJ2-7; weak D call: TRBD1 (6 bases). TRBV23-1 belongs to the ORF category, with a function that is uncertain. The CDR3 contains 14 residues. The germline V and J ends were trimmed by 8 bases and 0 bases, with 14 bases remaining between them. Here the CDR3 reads CASLGQTSSYEQYF. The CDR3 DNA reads TGCGCCAGCCTTGGACAGACGAGCTCCTACGAGCAGTACTTC.

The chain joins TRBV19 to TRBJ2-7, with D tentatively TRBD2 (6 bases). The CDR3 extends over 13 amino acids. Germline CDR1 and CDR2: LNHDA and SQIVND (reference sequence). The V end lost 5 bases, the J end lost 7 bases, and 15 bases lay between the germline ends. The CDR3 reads CASSPGLGGEQYF. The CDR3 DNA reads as TGTGCCAGTAGTCCCGGACTGGGAGGTGAGCAGTACTTC.

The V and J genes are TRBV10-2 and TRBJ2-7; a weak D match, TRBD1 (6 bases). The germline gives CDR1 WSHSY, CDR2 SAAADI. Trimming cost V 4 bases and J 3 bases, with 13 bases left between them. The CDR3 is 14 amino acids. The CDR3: CASSVSQGLYEQYF. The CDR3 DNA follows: TGCGCCAGCAGTGTGAGCCAGGGGCTCTACGAGCAGTACTTC.

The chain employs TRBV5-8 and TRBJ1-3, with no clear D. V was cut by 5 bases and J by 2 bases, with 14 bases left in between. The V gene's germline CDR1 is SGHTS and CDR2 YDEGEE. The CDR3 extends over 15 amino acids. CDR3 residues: CASRREGGPGNTIYF. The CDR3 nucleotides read TGTGCCAGCAGGAGGGAAGGAGGCCCTGGAAACACCATATATTTT.

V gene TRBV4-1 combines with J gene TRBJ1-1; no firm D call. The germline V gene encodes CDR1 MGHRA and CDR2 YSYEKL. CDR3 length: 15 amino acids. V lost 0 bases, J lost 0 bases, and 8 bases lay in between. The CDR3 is CASSQERSVNTEAFF. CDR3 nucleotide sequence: TGCGCCAGCAGCCAAGAAAGGAGCGTGAACACTGAAGCTTTCTTT.

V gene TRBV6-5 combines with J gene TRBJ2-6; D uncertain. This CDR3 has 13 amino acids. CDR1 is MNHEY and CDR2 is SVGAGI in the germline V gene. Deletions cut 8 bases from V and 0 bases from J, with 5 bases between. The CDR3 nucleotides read TGTGCCAGCTATTTCTCTGGGGCCAACGTCCTGACTTTC. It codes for CASYFSGANVLTF.

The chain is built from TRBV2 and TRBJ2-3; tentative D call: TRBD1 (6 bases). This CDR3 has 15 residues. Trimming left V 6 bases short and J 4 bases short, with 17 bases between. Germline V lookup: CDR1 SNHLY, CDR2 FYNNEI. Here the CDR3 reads CASRRGDTQADTQYF. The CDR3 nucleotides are TGTGCCAGCAGACGAGGGGACACCCAGGCAGATACGCAGTATTTT.

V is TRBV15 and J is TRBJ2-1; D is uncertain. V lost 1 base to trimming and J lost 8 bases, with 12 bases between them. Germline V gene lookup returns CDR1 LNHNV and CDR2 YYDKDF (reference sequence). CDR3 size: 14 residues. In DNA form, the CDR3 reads TGTGCCACCAGCAGAGGCGTGAGGATGGATGAGCAGTTCTTC. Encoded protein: CATSRGVRMDEQFF.

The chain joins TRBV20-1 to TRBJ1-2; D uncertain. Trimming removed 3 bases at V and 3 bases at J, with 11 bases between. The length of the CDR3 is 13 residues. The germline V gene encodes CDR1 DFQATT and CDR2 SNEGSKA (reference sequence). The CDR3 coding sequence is TGCAGTGCTAGTCCCCGGGAACACTATGGCTACACCTTC. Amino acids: CSASPREHYGYTF.

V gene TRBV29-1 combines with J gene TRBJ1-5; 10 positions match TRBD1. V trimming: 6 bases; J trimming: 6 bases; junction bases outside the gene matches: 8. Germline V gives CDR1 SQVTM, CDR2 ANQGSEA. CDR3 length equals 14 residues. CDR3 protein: CSVRDRGKGQPQHF. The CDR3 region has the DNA TGCAGCGTCCGGGACAGGGGAAAGGGTCAGCCCCAGCATTTT.

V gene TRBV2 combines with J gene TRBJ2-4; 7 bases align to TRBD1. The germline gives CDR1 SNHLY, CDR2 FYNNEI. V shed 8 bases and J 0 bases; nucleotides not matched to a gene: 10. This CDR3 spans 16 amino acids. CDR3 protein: CASRDSAFLAKNIQYF. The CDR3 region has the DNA TGTGCCAGCCGGGACAGCGCCTTTCTAGCCAAAAACATTCAGTACTTC.

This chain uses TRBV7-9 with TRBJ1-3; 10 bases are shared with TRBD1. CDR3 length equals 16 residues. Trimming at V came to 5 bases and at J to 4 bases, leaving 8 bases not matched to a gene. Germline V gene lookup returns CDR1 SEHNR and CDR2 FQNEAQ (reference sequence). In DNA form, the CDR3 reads TGTGCCAGCAGCACCAGTGGACAGGGGGGAGGAAACACCATATATTTT. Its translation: CASSTSGQGGGNTIYF.

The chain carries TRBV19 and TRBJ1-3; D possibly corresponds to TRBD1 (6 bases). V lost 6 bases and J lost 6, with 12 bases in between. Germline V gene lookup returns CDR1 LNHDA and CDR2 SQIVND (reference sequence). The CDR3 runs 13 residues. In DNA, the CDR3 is TGTGCCAGTAGAGCGGGGGGCGAAAACACCATATATTTT. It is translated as CASRAGGENTIYF.

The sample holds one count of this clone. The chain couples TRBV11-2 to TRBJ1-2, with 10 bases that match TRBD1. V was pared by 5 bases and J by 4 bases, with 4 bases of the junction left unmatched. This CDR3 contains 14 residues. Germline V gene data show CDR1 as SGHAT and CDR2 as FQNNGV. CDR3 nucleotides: TGTGCCAGCAGCCCGACAGGGGGCTTCTATGGCTACACCTTC. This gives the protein CASSPTGGFYGYTF. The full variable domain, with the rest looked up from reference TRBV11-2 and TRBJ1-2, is EAGVAQSPRYKIIEKRQSVAFWCNPISGHATLYWYQQILGQGPKLLIQFQNNGVVDDSQLPKDRFSAERLKGVDSTLKIQPAKLEDSAVYLCASSPTGGFYGYTFGSGTRLTVV.

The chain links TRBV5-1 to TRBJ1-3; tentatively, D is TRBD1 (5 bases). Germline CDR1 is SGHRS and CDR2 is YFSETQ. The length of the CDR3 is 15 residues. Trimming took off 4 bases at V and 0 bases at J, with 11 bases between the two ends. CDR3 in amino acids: CASSLGHTSGNTIYF. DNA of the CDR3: TGCGCCAGCAGCCTCGGACATACCTCTGGAAACACCATATATTTT.

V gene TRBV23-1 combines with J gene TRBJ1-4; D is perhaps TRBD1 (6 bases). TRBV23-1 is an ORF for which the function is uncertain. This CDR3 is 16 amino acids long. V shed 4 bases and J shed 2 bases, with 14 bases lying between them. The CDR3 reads CASSPGQRRTNEKLFF. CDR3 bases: TGCGCCAGCAGTCCCGGACAGAGGAGGACTAATGAAAAACTGTTTTTT.

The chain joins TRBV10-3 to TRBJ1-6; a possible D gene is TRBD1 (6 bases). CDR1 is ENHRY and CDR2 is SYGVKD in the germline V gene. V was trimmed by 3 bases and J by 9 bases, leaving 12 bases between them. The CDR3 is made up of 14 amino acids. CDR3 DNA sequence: TGTGCCATCAGTGACAGGGGCGCGGGTTCACCCCTCCACTTT. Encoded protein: CAISDRGAGSPLHF.

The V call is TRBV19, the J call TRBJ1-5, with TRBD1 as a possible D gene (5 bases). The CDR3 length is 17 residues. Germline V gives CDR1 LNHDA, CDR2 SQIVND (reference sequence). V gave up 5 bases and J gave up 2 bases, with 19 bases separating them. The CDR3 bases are TGTGCCAGTAGTCTACTGCCTCAGGGTCTTGGCAATCAGCCCCAGCATTTT. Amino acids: CASSLLPQGLGNQPQHF.

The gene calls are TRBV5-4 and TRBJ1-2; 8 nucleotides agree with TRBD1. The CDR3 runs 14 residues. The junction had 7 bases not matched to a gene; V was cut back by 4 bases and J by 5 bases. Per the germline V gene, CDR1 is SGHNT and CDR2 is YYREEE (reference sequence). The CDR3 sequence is CASSPGQGPYGYTF. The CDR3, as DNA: TGTGCCAGCAGCCCAGGACAGGGCCCGTATGGCTACACCTTC.

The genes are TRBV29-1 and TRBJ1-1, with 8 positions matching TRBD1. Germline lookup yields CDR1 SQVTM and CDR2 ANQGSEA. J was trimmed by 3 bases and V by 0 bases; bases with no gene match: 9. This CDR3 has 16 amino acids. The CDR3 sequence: CSVEDPRGRGYTEAFF. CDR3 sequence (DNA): TGCAGCGTTGAAGATCCCAGGGGGCGCGGCTACACTGAAGCTTTCTTT. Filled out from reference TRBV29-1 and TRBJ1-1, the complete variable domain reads SAVISQKPSRDICQRGTSLTIQCQVDSQVTMMFWYRQQPGQSLTLIATANQGSEATYESGFVIDKFPISRPNLTFSTLTVSNMSPEDSSIYLCSVEDPRGRGYTEAFFGQGTRLTVV.

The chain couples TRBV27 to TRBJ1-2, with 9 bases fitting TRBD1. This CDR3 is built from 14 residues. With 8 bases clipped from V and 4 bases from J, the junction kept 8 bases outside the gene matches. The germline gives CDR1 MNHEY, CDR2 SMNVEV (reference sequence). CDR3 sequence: CASGLTGGSYGYTF. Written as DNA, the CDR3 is TGTGCCAGCGGATTAACAGGGGGCAGCTATGGCTACACCTTC.

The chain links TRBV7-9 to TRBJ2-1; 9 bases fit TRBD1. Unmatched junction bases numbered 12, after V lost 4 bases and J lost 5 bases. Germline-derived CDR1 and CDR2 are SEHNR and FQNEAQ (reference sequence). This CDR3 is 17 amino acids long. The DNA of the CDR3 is TGTGCCAGCAGCTCGCCCCCAGGACAGGGGTTGGACAATGAGCAGTTCTTC. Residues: CASSSPPGQGLDNEQFF.

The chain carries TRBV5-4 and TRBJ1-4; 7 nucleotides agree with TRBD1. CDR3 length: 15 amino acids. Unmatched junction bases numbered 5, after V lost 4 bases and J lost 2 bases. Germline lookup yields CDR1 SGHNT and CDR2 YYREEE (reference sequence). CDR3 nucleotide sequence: TGTGCCAGCAGCGCCAGACAGGGTACTAATGAAAAACTGTTTTTT. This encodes CASSARQGTNEKLFF.

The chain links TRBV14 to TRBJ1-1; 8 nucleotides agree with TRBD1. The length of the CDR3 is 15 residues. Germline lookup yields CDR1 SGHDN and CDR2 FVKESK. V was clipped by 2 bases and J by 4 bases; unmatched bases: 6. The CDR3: CASSQIQGVGTEAFF. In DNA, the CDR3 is TGTGCCAGCAGCCAAATACAGGGGGTCGGCACTGAAGCTTTCTTT.